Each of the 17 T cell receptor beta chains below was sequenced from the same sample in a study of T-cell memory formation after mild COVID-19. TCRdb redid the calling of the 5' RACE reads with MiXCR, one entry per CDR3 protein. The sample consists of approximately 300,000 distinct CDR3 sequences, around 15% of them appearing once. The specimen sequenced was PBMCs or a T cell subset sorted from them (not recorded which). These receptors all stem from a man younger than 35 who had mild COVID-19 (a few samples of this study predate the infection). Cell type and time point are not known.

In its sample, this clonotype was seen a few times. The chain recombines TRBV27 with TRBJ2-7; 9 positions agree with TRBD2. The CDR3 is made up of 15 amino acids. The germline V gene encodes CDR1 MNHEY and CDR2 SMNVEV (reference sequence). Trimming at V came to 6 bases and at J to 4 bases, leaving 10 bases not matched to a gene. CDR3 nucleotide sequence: TGTGCCAGCAGGCGGGGGGGACTAGGATTGTACGAGCAGTACGTC. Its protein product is CASRRGGLGLYEQYV.

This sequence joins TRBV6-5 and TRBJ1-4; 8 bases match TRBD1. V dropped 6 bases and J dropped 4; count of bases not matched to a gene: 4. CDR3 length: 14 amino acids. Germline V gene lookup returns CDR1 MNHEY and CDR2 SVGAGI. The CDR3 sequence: CASRRTGINEKLFF. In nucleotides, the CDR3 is TGTGCCAGCAGGCGGACAGGGATTAATGAAAAACTGTTTTTT.

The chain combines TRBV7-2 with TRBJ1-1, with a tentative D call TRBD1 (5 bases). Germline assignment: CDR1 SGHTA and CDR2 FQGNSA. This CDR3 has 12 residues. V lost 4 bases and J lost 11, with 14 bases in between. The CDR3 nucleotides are TGTGCCAGCAGCTGGGGCCGCCGGCAGGCTTTCTTT. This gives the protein CASSWGRRQAFF.

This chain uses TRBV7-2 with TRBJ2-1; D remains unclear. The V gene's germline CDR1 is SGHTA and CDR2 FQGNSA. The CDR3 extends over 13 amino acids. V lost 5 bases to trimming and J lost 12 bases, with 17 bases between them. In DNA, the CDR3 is TGTGCCAGCAGCCCCCGCAACTCGGGTCGGCAGTTCTTC. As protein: CASSPRNSGRQFF.

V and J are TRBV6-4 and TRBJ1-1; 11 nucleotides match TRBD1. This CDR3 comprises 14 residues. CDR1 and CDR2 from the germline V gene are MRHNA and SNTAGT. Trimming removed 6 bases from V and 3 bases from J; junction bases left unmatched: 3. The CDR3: CASRAGQGDTEAFF. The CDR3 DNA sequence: TGTGCCAGCAGAGCGGGACAGGGGGACACTGAAGCTTTCTTT.

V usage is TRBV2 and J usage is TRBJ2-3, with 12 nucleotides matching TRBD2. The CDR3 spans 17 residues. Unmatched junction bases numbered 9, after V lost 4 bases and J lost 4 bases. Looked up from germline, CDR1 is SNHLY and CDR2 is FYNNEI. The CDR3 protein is CASSGLAGAEYSDTQYF. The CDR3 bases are TGTGCCAGCAGTGGACTAGCGGGGGCCGAATATTCAGATACGCAGTATTTT.

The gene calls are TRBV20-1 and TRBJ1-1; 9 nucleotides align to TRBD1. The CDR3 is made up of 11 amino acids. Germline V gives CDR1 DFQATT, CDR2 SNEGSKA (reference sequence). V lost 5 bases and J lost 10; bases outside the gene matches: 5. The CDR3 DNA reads TGCAGTGCTTGGACAGGGGTACGAGCTTTCTTT. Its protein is CSAWTGVRAFF.

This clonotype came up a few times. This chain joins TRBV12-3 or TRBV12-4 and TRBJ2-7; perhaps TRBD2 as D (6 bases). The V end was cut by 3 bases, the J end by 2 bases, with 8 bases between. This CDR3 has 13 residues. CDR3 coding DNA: TGTGCCAGCAGTTTGCGGGATACCTACGAGCAGTACTTC. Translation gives CASSLRDTYEQYF.

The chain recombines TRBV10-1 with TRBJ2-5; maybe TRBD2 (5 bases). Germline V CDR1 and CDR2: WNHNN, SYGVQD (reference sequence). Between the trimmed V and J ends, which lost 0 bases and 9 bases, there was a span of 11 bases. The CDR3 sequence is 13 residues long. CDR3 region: CASSESLRDPQYF. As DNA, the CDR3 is TGCGCCAGCAGTGAGTCGCTTCGGGATCCCCAGTACTTC.

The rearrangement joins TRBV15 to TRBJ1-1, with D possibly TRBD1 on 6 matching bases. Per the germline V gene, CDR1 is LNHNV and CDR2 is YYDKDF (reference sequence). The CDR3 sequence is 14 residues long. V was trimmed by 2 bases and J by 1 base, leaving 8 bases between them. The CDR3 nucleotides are TGTGCCACCAGCAGAACGGACAGGAACACTGAAGCTTTCTTT. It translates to CATSRTDRNTEAFF.

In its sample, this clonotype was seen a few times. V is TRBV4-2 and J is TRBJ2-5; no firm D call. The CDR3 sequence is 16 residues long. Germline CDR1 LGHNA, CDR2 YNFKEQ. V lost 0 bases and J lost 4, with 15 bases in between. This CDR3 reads CASSQEWKAMGETQYF. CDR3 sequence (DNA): TGTGCCAGCAGCCAAGAATGGAAAGCAATGGGAGAGACCCAGTACTTC.

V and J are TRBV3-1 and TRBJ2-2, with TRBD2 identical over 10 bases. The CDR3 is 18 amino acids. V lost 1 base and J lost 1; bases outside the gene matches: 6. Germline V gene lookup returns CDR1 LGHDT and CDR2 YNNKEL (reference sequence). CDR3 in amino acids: CASSQGSSGGRNTGELFF. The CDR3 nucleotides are TGTGCCAGCAGCCAAGGGTCTAGCGGGGGCCGGAACACCGGGGAGCTGTTTTTT.

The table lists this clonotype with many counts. The CDR3 DNA follows: TGTGCCAGCAGTTTTCTGCAGGGGTATGGGGCCAACGTCCTGACTTTC. Residues: CASSFLQGYGANVLTF. The chain combines TRBV12-3 or TRBV12-4 with TRBJ2-6; TRBD1 is a possible D gene (6 bases). Between the trimmed V and J ends, which lost 3 bases and 3 bases, there was a span of 12 bases. This CDR3 is built from 16 residues.

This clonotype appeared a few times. The CDR3 here is CASSLPGGSGANVLTF. CDR3 sequence (DNA): TGTGCCAGCAGCCTCCCCGGGGGCTCTGGGGCCAACGTCCTGACTTTC. This sequence joins TRBV11-2 and TRBJ2-6; tentatively, D is TRBD2 (6 bases). In germline, CDR1 is SGHAT, CDR2 FQNNGV. The CDR3 covers 16 residues. The V gene lost 5 bases and the J gene lost 0 bases, with 11 bases spanning the gap.

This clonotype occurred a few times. The DNA for the CDR3 is TGTGCCAGCAGCGTAGACAGCGTATCTGGAAACACCATATATTTT. It yields the protein CASSVDSVSGNTIYF. V usage is TRBV9 and J usage is TRBJ1-3; D is undetermined. V was clipped by 0 bases and J by 1 base, with 8 bases between them. The length of the CDR3 is 15 residues. Germline loops: CDR1 SGDLS, CDR2 YYNGEE.

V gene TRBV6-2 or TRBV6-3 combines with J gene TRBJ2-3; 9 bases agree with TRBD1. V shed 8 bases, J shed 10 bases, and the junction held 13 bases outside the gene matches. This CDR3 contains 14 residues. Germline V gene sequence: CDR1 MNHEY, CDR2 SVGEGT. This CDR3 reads CASFGTGLIYPQYF. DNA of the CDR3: TGTGCCAGCTTCGGGACAGGGCTGATATATCCGCAGTATTTT.

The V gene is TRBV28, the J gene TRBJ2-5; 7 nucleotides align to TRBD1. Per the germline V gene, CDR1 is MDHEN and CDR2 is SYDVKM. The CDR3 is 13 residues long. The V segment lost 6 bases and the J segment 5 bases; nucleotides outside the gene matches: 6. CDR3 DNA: TGTGCCAGCAGAAACACAGGGGAGGAGACCCAGTACTTC. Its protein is CASRNTGEETQYF.